One sample yielded the 24 T cell receptor beta chains listed below, sequenced in a study of CD8 T cells in Susac syndrome. Reverse transcription of about 0.5 to 1 ug RNA was carried out with random hexamers. In TCRdb, the immunoSEQ multiplex PCR reads were re-called with MiXCR into one record per CDR3 protein. The table lists about 300,000 distinct CDR3 sequences, around 90% of them singletons. Source material: CD4+ T cells from PBMCs. The receptors here all came from a human donor with multiple sclerosis.

The chain has TRBV19 and TRBJ1-2; D might be TRBD1 (6 bases). The V gene lost 0 bases and the J gene lost 1 base, with 15 bases spanning the gap. This CDR3 has 17 residues. Germline CDR1 and CDR2: LNHDA and SQIVND (reference sequence). CDR3 sequence: CASSIDNIVGGNYGYTF. The CDR3 coding sequence is TGTGCCAGTAGTATAGATAATATTGTAGGGGGTAACTATGGCTACACCTTC. Full variable domain (missing parts from reference TRBV19 and TRBJ1-2): DGGITQSPKYLFRKEGQNVTLSCEQNLNHDAMYWYRQDPGQGLRLIYYSQIVNDFQKGDIAEGYSVSREKKESFPLTVTSAQKNPTAFYLCASSIDNIVGGNYGYTFGSGTRLTVV.

This sequence joins TRBV7-2 and TRBJ1-4; the D gene is possibly TRBD1 (5 bases). Trimming removed 4 bases at V and 8 bases at J, with 11 bases between. Germline V CDR1 and CDR2: SGHTA, FQGNSA. The CDR3 covers 13 residues. DNA of the CDR3: TGTGCCAGCAGCTCGTTCGGGGCGGAAAAACTGTTTTTT. Translation gives CASSSFGAEKLFF.

The rearrangement uses TRBV3-1 and TRBJ2-7; either TRBD1 or TRBD2 may supply D (5 bases each). This CDR3 has 16 amino acids. Germline CDR1 reads LGHDT; CDR2 reads YNNKEL (reference sequence). V was pared by 4 bases and J by 0 bases, with 16 bases between. The CDR3 loop reads CASSPSGRRSSYEQYF. As DNA, the CDR3 is TGTGCCAGCAGCCCCTCGGGACGGCGGAGCTCCTACGAGCAGTACTTC.

The chain links TRBV2 to TRBJ2-7; D call uncertain. The CDR3 runs to 13 residues. Germline assignment: CDR1 SNHLY and CDR2 FYNNEI. Between the trimmed V and J ends, which lost 6 bases and 0 bases, there was a span of 9 bases. The DNA for the CDR3 is TGTGCCAGCAGGGGCCCCTTCTCCTACGAGCAGTACTTC. This sequence encodes CASRGPFSYEQYF.

This clonotype was seen only once. The rearrangement uses TRBV7-3 and TRBJ2-6, with a possible D match to TRBD1 (5 bases). The CDR3 has 17 amino acids. Germline V CDR1 and CDR2: SGHTA, FQGTGA. V was shortened by 1 base and J by 0 bases, with 10 bases between the two germline ends. CDR3: CASSLSAGHSGANVLTF. The CDR3 DNA is TGTGCCAGCAGCTTAAGCGCAGGGCACTCTGGGGCCAACGTCCTGACTTTC.

This chain links TRBV10-3 with TRBJ2-3, with D unclear. Germline assignment: CDR1 ENHRY and CDR2 SYGVKD. This CDR3 comprises 14 residues. V lost 6 bases, J lost 0 bases, and 10 bases lay in between. The CDR3 coding sequence is TGTGCCATCAGAGCAGGACGGAGCACAGATACGCAGTATTTT. Amino acids: CAIRAGRSTDTQYF.

Only a few counts were recorded for this clonotype. The CDR3 bases are TGTGCCTGGAGTGAATTGGGACACGGCCAGTACTTC. As protein: CAWSELGHGQYF. The chain uses TRBV30 and TRBJ2-5; weak D call: TRBD1 (6 bases). Trimming pared 1 base from V and 10 bases from J, leaving 13 bases between. This CDR3 region has 12 residues. The V gene's germline CDR1 is GTSNPN and CDR2 SVGIG (reference sequence).

This rearrangement joins TRBV7-2 to TRBJ2-5; D gene ambiguous. The CDR3 is 13 amino acids. Trimming left V 4 bases short and J 4 bases short, with 10 bases between. Looked up from germline, CDR1 is SGHTA and CDR2 is FQGNSA. CDR3 residues: CASSSSSVETQYF. The CDR3 bases are TGTGCCAGCAGCTCTTCTAGTGTAGAGACCCAGTACTTC.

The chain joins TRBV30 to TRBJ2-5; no clear D gene. Trimming stripped 2 bases from V and 2 bases from J, with 6 bases between. The CDR3 contains 12 residues. The germline V gene has CDR1 GTSNPN and CDR2 SVGIG (reference sequence). CDR3 DNA sequence: TGTGCCTGGAGTATGGCGCAAGAGACCCAGTACTTC. Protein product: CAWSMAQETQYF.

The rearrangement uses TRBV3-1 and TRBJ2-1, with D perhaps matching TRBD2 (5 bases). The V gene's germline CDR1 is LGHDT and CDR2 YNNKEL (reference sequence). The V end lost 1 base, the J end lost 3 bases, and 13 bases lay between the germline ends. This CDR3 is built from 16 residues. The chain's CDR3 is CASSQGSDSRYNEQFF. The CDR3 DNA sequence: TGTGCCAGCAGCCAAGGCTCGGACTCCCGCTACAATGAGCAGTTCTTC.

This chain links TRBV6-6 with TRBJ2-3, with D possibly TRBD1 on 5 matching bases. The germline CDR1 and CDR2 sequences are MNHNY and SVGAGI (reference sequence). CDR3 length: 14 amino acids. V was pared by 7 bases and J by 5 bases, with 16 bases between. As DNA, the CDR3 is TGTGCCAGCAAAGAAACAGGTCGACAAGATACGCAGTATTTT. This gives the protein CASKETGRQDTQYF.

The CDR3 region is CASSRIGIGKETGELFF. CDR3 nucleotide sequence: TGTGCCAGCAGCCGCATAGGGATAGGGAAGGAGACCGGGGAGCTGTTTTTT. This chain joins TRBV3-1 and TRBJ2-2; no firm D call. The length of the CDR3 is 17 residues. Germline lookup yields CDR1 LGHDT and CDR2 YNNKEL (reference sequence). The ends were cut back, 4 bases at V and 5 bases at J, with 20 bases in the middle.

The sample holds a few counts of this clonotype. The chain couples TRBV6-1 to TRBJ1-1; the match to TRBD1 covers 8 bases. The CDR3 loop spans 14 amino acids. The germline CDR1 and CDR2 sequences are MNHNS and SASEGT. After removal of 4 bases from V and 3 bases from J, the junction contained 4 bases not matched to a gene. The CDR3: CASSADRGYTEAFF. CDR3 nucleotide sequence: TGTGCCAGCAGTGCCGACAGGGGATACACTGAAGCTTTCTTT.

This clonotype appeared a single time. Written as DNA, the CDR3 is TGTGCCAGCAGCTCCGACAATAACTATGGCTACACCTTC. This codes for CASSSDNNYGYTF. The V gene is TRBV7-9, the J gene TRBJ1-2; unclear D gene. Trimming shortened V by 4 bases and J by 1 base, and 7 bases separated the two germline ends. The CDR3 length is 13 residues. The germline gives CDR1 SEHNR, CDR2 FQNEAQ (reference sequence).

The chain couples TRBV12-3 or TRBV12-4 to TRBJ1-1; tentatively, D is TRBD1 (5 bases). V lost 4 bases, J lost 0 bases, and 12 bases lay in between. This CDR3 region has 15 residues. The CDR3, as DNA: TGTGCCAGCAGTTCCCCCGGGACCATGAACACTGAAGCTTTCTTT. It encodes CASSSPGTMNTEAFF.

The genes are TRBV29-1 and TRBJ1-2, with a weak D call TRBD1 (6 bases). Germline V gene lookup returns CDR1 SQVTM and CDR2 ANQGSEA. Trimming left V 2 bases short and J 4 bases short, with 14 bases between. The CDR3 contains 14 residues. The CDR3 protein is CSVEPPGHPYGYTF. In nucleotides, the CDR3 is TGCAGCGTTGAACCACCGGGACACCCCTATGGCTACACCTTC.

The rearrangement links TRBV27 to TRBJ2-1, with D unresolved. Trimming took off 1 base at V and 2 bases at J, with 21 bases between the two ends. Germline CDR1 is MNHEY and CDR2 is SMNVEV (reference sequence). The CDR3 loop spans 19 amino acids. CDR3 nucleotide sequence: TGTGCCAGCAGTTTATTGGGCGGAAAATCAATTAGAACCTACAATGAGCAGTTCTTC. It codes for CASSLLGGKSIRTYNEQFF.

This chain joins TRBV20-1 and TRBJ1-5; 8 positions match TRBD1. The germline CDR1 and CDR2 sequences are DFQATT and SNEGSKA (reference sequence). V dropped 3 bases and J dropped 4; count of bases not matched to a gene: 5. The CDR3 spans 14 residues. CDR3 DNA sequence: TGCAGTGCTAGGACGACAGGGGTAAATCAGCCCCAGCATTTT. Its protein product is CSARTTGVNQPQHF.

The chain recombines TRBV20-1 with TRBJ2-5; 8 nucleotides line up with TRBD1. Germline CDR1 reads DFQATT; CDR2 reads SNEGSKA (reference sequence). The trim removed 2 bases at V and 5 bases at J, leaving 4 bases unmatched. The CDR3 is made up of 13 amino acids. In DNA, the CDR3 is TGCAGTGCTAGACAGGGGGCTGGCGAGACCCAGTACTTC. Amino acid sequence: CSARQGAGETQYF.

V gene TRBV6-1 combines with J gene TRBJ1-2; D uncertain. CDR1 is MNHNS, CDR2 SASEGT, per germline. Trimming removed 3 bases from V and 2 bases from J, with 7 bases in between. This CDR3 spans 13 amino acids. CDR3 residues: CASSDAYNYGYTF. Written as DNA, the CDR3 is TGTGCCAGCAGTGACGCTTACAACTATGGCTACACCTTC.

This rearrangement joins TRBV19 to TRBJ1-3; TRBD1 aligns across 10 bases. Trimming cost V 6 bases and J 0 bases; bases outside gene matches: 5. The CDR3 covers 16 residues. CDR1 and CDR2 (germline): LNHDA, SQIVND (reference sequence). The CDR3 loop reads CASSRQGAISGNTIYF. DNA for the CDR3: TGTGCCAGTAGCAGACAGGGGGCAATCTCTGGAAACACCATATATTTT. The full variable domain, its missing parts supplied by reference TRBV19 and TRBJ1-3, is DGGITQSPKYLFRKEGQNVTLSCEQNLNHDAMYWYRQDPGQGLRLIYYSQIVNDFQKGDIAEGYSVSREKKESFPLTVTSAQKNPTAFYLCASSRQGAISGNTIYFGEGSWLTVV.

V is TRBV7-9 and J is TRBJ1-1; D remains unclear. V was clipped by 1 base and J by 5 bases, with 8 bases between them. Germline assignment: CDR1 SEHNR and CDR2 FQNEAQ (reference sequence). The CDR3 has 13 amino acids. CDR3 DNA sequence: TGTGCCAGCAGCTTAGAATCCCTGACTGAAGCTTTCTTT. Protein product: CASSLESLTEAFF.

This clonotype was found once. The chain recombines TRBV7-2 with TRBJ1-2; D not certain. Germline V CDR1 and CDR2: SGHTA, FQGNSA. Trimming shortened V by 4 bases and J by 4 bases, and 10 bases separated the two germline ends. This CDR3 spans 13 amino acids. CDR3 in amino acids: CASSSRRVYGYTF. For the CDR3, the DNA is TGTGCCAGCAGCTCTCGCCGGGTCTATGGCTACACCTTC.

The rearrangement links TRBV19 to TRBJ2-7; 9 nucleotides match TRBD1. Germline lookup yields CDR1 LNHDA and CDR2 SQIVND (reference sequence). The length of the CDR3 is 16 residues. V trimming: 5 bases; J trimming: 5 bases; junction bases outside the gene matches: 13. Here the CDR3 reads CASSSIPGQGTDEQYF. DNA for the CDR3: TGTGCCAGTAGTTCAATCCCGGGACAGGGCACCGACGAGCAGTACTTC. Full variable domain (remainder filled in from reference TRBV19 and TRBJ2-7): DGGITQSPKYLFRKEGQNVTLSCEQNLNHDAMYWYRQDPGQGLRLIYYSQIVNDFQKGDIAEGYSVSREKKESFPLTVTSAQKNPTAFYLCASSSIPGQGTDEQYFGPGTRLTVT.